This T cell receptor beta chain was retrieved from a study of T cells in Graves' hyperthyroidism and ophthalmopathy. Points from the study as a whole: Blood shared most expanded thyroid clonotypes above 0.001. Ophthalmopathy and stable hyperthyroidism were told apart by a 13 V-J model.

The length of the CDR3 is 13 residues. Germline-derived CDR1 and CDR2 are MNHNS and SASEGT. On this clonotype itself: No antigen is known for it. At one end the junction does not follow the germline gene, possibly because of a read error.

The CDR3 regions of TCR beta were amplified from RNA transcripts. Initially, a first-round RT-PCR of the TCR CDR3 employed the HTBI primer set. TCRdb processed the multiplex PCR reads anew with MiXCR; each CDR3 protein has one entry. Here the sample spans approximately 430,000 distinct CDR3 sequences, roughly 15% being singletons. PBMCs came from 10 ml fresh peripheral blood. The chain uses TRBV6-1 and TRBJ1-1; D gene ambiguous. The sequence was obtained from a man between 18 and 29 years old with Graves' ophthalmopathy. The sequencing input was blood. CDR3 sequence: CASSTNWNTGAFF. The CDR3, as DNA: TGTGCCAGCAGTACCAACTGGAACACTGGAGCTTTCTTT.